The TCR beta chain described here comes from a study of blood T cell repertoires in COVID-19. For the study at large: T cells, B-cell-depleted T cells, or PBMCs supplied cDNA or gDNA.

A Seattle source enrolled patients during active infection and followed them longitudinally. The CDR3 consists of 15 residues. V was pared by 2 bases and J by 0 bases, with 8 bases between. The germline gives CDR1 ENHRY, CDR2 SYGVKD. This clone is a singleton in its sample. Authors' data handling: It was from reference gene primer amplification that nucleated cell counts were estimated. Here immunoSEQ multiplex PCR was the method, and the copy in TCRdb shows in-frame clones only, minus some. That table is the source of V, J and clone size, and D and trimming were worked out from the DNA. Of around 100,000 clones in the sample, approximately 91% were seen once.

The chain recombines TRBV10-3 with TRBJ1-5; D is ambiguous. The clonotype was recovered from a man in his fifties or sixties with COVID-19, enrolled during active disease. Sequenced: peripheral blood. CDR3 coding DNA: TGTGCCATCAGTGAGCCCAGTTTTAGCAATCAGCCCCAGCATTTT. Its translation is CAISEPSFSNQPQHF.